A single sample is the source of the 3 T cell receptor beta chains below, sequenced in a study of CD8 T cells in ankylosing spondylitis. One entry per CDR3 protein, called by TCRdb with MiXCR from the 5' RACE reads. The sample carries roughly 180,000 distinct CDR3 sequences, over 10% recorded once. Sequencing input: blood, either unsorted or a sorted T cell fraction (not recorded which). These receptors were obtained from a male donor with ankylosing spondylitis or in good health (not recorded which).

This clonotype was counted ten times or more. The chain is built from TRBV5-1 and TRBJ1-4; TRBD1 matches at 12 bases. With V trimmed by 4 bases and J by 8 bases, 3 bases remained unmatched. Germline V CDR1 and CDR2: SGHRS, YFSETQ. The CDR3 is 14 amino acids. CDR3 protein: CASSPGTGGEKLFF. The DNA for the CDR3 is TGCGCCAGCAGCCCTGGGACAGGGGGCGAAAAACTGTTTTTT.

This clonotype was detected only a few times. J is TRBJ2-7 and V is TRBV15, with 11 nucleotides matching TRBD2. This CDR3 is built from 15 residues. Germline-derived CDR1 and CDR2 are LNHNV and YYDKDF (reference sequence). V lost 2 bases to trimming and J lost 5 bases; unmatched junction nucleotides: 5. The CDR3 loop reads CATSRYGLAGDEQYF. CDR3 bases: TGTGCCACCAGCAGATACGGACTAGCGGGCGACGAGCAGTACTTC.

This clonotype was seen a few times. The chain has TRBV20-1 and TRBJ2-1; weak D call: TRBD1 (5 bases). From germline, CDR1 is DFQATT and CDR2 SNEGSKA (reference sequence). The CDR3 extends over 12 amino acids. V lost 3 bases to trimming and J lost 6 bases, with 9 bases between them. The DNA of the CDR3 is TGCAGTGCTAGCGCAGGGCTCAATGAGCAGTTCTTC. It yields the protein CSASAGLNEQFF.